The 9 T cell receptor beta chains listed next were all sequenced from one sample in a study of Tregs in tolerant kidney transplant recipients. Here immunoSEQ multiplex PCR was the method, and the copy in TCRdb shows in-frame clones only, minus some. The sample has fewer than 55,000 clones. The sample consisted of CD4+ T cells from blood, taken before the transplant. These receptors originate from a human donor who received a combined kidney and bone marrow transplant.

About this clone: The observed sequence ends 3 residues before the CDR3 terminus, with the missing tail filled in from the germline J gene. The chain employs TRBV7-9 and TRBJ1-5, with TRBD1 identical over 7 bases. CDR1 is SEHNR, CDR2 FQNEAQ, per germline (reference sequence). This CDR3 has 14 residues. With V trimmed by 5 bases and J by 3 bases, 4 bases remained unmatched. The covered CDR3 bases are TGTGCCAGCAGCCCCGACAGGGCCAATCAGCCC. Translated, it gives CASSPDRANQP. Given in full, the CDR3 is CASSPDRANQPQHF.

A word on this clone: The read comes to an end 3 residues before the CDR3 does, leaving the germline J gene to fill in the end. The chain couples TRBV5-1 to TRBJ1-1; 7 bases line up with TRBD1. Germline assignment: CDR1 SGHRS and CDR2 YFSETQ. V shed 5 bases and J 4 bases; nucleotides not matched to a gene: 5. The length of the CDR3 is 13 residues. The CDR3 sequence: CASRSAGGTEAFF. The sequenced part of the CDR3 DNA is TGCGCCAGCAGGTCCGCAGGGGGCACTGAA.

Notes on this clone: The CDR3 is cut off 3 residues early in the read; its end comes from the germline J gene. The genes are TRBV5-1 and TRBJ2-1, with 7 bases aligning to TRBD1. The CDR3 has 15 residues. The junction had 5 bases not matched to a gene; V was cut back by 1 base and J by 4 bases. Germline values: CDR1 SGHRS, CDR2 YFSETQ. The covered CDR3 bases are TGCGCCAGCAGCTTGAATGAGGGGGCATACAATGAG. Its translation: CASSLNEGAYNE. From start to end, the CDR3 is CASSLNEGAYNEQFF.

Turning to this clone: The CDR3 is cut off 3 residues early in the read; its end comes from the germline J gene. The rearrangement links TRBV5-1 to TRBJ2-1; D is perhaps TRBD1 or TRBD2 (6 bases each). The CDR3 has 15 residues. V lost 0 bases to trimming and J lost 9 bases, with 16 bases between them. Per germline, CDR1 SGHRS and CDR2 YFSETQ. The CDR3 loop reads CASSLAGGQGSEQFF. The sequenced part of the CDR3 DNA is TGCGCCAGCAGCTTGGCCGGAGGGCAGGGGAGTGAG.

On this clone itself: Read data end 3 residues before the CDR3 end; the end is taken from the germline J gene. The chain recombines TRBV7-7 with TRBJ2-3; maybe TRBD2 (6 bases). Looked up from germline, CDR1 is SSHAT and CDR2 is FNYEAQ (reference sequence). V gave up 5 bases and J gave up 4 bases, with 10 bases separating them. The CDR3 sequence is 13 residues long. The part of the CDR3 DNA that was read is TGTGCCAGCAGCCCTCGGGACTCAGATACG. It yields the protein CASSPRDSDT. The whole CDR3 is CASSPRDSDTQYF.

In the case of this clone: With the read ending 3 residues before the CDR3 end, the germline J gene is used to fill in that end. The chain links TRBV6-2 or TRBV6-3 to TRBJ2-5; the match to TRBD2 covers 14 bases. V was pared by 10 bases and J by 5 bases, with 6 bases of the junction left unmatched. There are 14 residues in the CDR3. Germline CDR1 is MNHEY and CDR2 is SVGEGT. This chain's CDR3 is CATQTSGGAETQYF. The sequenced CDR3 bases are TGTGCCACCCAGACTAGCGGGGGGGCGGAGACC.

Worth noting for this clone: The CDR3 extends 3 residues past the end of the read, so its final part is completed from the germline J gene. The rearrangement links TRBV19 to TRBJ1-1; TRBD1 matches at 11 bases. From germline, CDR1 is LNHDA and CDR2 SQIVND (reference sequence). V was clipped by 6 bases and J by 7 bases; unmatched bases: 10. CDR3 size: 15 residues. Incomplete CDR3 DNA: TGTGCCAGTAGCAGCGGGACAGGGGGTCGAATTGAA. This encodes CASSSGTGGRIE. The entire CDR3 reads CASSSGTGGRIEAFF.

As regards this clone: Read sequence stops 3 residues before the CDR3 end, and the germline J gene provides the missing end. This chain links TRBV29-1 with TRBJ1-1, with D tentatively TRBD1 (5 bases). The CDR3 consists of 13 residues. The V end lost 7 bases, the J end lost 0 bases, and 12 bases lay between the germline ends. Germline lookup yields CDR1 SQVTM and CDR2 ANQGSEA. The DNA read from the CDR3 is TGCAGCGCCTCGGACAAGATGAACACTGAA. This encodes CSASDKMNTE. The CDR3 in full is CSASDKMNTEAFF.

Of note for this clone: Coverage ceases 3 residues before the CDR3 finishes, and the germline J gene fills in the end. This chain joins TRBV30 and TRBJ2-7, with 9 bases aligning to TRBD1. CDR1 and CDR2 (germline): GTSNPN, SVGIG (reference sequence). Trimming cost V 5 bases and J 6 bases; bases outside gene matches: 8. The CDR3 sequence is 13 residues long. The covered CDR3 bases are TGTGCCTGGCGGGACAGGGTTATTGGCGAG. This encodes CAWRDRVIGE. The entire CDR3 protein reads CAWRDRVIGEQYF. Using reference TRBV30 and TRBJ2-7 for the parts outside the CDR3, the full variable domain is SQTIHQWPATLVQPVGSPLSLECTVEGTSNPNLYWYRQAAGRGLQLLFYSVGIGQISSEVPQNLSASRPQDRQFILSSKKLLLSDSGFYLCAWRDRVIGEQYFGPGTRLTVT.